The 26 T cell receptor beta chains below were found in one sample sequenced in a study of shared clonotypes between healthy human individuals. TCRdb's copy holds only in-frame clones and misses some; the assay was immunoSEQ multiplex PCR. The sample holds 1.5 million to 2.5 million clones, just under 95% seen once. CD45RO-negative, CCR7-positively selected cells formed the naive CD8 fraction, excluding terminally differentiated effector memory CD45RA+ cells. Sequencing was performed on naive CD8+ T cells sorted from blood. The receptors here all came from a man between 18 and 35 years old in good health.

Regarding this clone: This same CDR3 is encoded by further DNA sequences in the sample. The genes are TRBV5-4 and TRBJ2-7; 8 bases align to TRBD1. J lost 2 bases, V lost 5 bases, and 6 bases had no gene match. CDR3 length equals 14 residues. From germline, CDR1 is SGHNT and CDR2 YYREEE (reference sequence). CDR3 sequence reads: CASSFGQGTYEQYF. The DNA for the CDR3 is TGTGCCAGCAGTTTCGGACAGGGAACCTACGAGCAGTACTTC.

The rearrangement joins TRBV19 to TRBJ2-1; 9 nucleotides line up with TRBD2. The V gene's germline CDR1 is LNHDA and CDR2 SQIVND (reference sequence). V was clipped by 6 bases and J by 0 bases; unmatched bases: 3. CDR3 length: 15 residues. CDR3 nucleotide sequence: TGTGCCAGTAGGACTAGCGGAGGCTCCTACAATGAGCAGTTCTTC. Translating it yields CASRTSGGSYNEQFF.

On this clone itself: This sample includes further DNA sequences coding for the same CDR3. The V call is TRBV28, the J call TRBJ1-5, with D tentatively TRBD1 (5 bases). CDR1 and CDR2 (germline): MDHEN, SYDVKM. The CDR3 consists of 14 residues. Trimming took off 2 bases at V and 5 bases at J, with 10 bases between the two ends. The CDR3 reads CASSLRGGYQPQHF. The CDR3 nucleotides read TGTGCCAGCAGTTTACGCGGGGGATATCAGCCCCAGCATTTT.

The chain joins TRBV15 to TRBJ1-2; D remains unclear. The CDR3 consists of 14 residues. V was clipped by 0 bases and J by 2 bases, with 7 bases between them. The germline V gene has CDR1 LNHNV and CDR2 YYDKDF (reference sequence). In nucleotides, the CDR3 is TGTGCCACCAGCAGAGATATGGGGAACTATGGCTACACCTTC. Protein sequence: CATSRDMGNYGYTF.

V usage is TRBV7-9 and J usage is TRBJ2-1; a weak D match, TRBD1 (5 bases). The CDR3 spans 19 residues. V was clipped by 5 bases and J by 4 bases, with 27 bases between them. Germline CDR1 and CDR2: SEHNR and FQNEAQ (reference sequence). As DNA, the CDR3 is TGTGCCAGCAGCCCACCCCCCCTTTTGAAGGGCACAGGATACAATGAGCAGTTCTTC. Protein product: CASSPPPLLKGTGYNEQFF.

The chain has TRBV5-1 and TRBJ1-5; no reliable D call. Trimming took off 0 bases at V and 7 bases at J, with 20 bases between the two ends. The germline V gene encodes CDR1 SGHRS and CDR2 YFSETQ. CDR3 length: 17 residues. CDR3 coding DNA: TGCGCCAGCAGCTTGGGTTCTTCCAGTGGGGTCCAGCAGCCCCAGCATTTT. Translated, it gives CASSLGSSSGVQQPQHF.

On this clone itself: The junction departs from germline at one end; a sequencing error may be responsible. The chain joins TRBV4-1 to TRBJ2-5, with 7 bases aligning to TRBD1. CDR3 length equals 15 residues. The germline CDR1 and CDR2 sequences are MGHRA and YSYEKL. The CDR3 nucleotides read TGCGCCAGCAGCAAAGATCTGACAGGGACGGAGACCCAGTACTTC. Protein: CASSKDLTGTETQYF.

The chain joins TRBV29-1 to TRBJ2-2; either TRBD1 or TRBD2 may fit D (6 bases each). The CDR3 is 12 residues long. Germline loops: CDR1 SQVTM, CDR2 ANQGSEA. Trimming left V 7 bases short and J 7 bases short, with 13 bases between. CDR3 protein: CSALGGHGELFF. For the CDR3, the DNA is TGCAGCGCCTTGGGGGGCCACGGGGAGCTGTTTTTT.

This chain's CDR3 is CATQYWGSGAEAFF. CDR3 DNA sequence: TGTGCCACTCAGTATTGGGGCAGCGGGGCTGAAGCTTTCTTT. The V call is TRBV19, the J call TRBJ1-1, with D possibly being TRBD1 (5 bases). This CDR3 region has 14 residues. Trimming took 10 bases from V and 6 from J, leaving 21 bases between them. Germline assignment: CDR1 LNHDA and CDR2 SQIVND (reference sequence).

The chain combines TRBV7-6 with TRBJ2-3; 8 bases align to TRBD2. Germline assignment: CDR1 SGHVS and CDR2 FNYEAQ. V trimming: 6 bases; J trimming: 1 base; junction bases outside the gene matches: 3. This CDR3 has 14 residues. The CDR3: CASSRAGGTDTQYF. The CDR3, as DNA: TGTGCCAGCAGTAGAGCGGGGGGCACAGATACGCAGTATTTT.

DNA of the CDR3: TGTGCCAGCAGTTACTCGTCTGCGCCGTCCTTCACAGATACGCAGTATTTT. Translating gives CASSYSSAPSFTDTQYF. The chain links TRBV6-7 to TRBJ2-3, with D uncertain. TRBV6-7 is placed among ORFs of uncertain function. The CDR3 contains 17 residues. V gave up 0 bases and J gave up 2 bases, with 15 bases separating them.

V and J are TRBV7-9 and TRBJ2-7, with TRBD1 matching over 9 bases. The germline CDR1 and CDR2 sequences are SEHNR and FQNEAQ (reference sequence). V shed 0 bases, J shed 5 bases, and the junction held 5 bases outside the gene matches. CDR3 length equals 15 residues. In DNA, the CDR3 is TGTGCCAGCAGCTTAGCCGGGACAGGGATCGACGAGCAGTACTTC. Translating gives CASSLAGTGIDEQYF.

Written as DNA, the CDR3 is TGTGCCAGCAAGGCGGGGGACTACGAGCAGTACTTC. Translated: CASKAGDYEQYF. The chain combines TRBV7-8 with TRBJ2-7; 7 bases line up with TRBD2. V lost 7 bases, J lost 3 bases, and 3 bases stayed unmatched. The CDR3 is 12 amino acids. Germline V gene data show CDR1 as SGHVS and CDR2 as FQNEAQ.

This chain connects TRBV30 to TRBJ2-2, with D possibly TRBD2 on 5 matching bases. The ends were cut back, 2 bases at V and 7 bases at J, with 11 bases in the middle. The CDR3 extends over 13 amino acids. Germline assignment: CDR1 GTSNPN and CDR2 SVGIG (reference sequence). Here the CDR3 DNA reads TGTGCCTGGAGTCCTTCGGGGAACGGGGAGCTGTTTTTT. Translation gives CAWSPSGNGELFF.

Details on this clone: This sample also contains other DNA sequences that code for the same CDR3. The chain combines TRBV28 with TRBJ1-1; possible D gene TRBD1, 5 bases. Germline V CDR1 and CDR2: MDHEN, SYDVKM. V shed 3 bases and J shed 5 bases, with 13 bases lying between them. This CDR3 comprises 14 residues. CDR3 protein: CASSFRPGGTEAFF. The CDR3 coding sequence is TGTGCCAGCAGTTTTCGACCTGGGGGAACTGAAGCTTTCTTT.

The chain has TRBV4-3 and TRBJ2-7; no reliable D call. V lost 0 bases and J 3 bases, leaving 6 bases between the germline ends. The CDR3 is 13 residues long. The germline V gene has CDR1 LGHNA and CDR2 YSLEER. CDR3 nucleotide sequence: TGCGCCAGCAGCCAAGACCCAAACTACGAGCAGTACTTC. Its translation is CASSQDPNYEQYF.

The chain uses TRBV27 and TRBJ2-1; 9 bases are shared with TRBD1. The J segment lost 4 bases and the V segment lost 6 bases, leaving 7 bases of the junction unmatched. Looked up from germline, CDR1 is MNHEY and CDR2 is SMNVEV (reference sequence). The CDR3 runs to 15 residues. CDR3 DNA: TGTGCCAGCAGACACCTCGGGACAGGGTACAATGAGCAGTTCTTC. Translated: CASRHLGTGYNEQFF.

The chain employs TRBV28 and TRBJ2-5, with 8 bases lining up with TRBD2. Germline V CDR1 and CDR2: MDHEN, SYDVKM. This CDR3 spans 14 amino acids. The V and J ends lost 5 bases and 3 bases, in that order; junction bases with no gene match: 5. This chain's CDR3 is CASSLSAGEETQYF. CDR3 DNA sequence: TGTGCCAGCAGTCTCTCAGCGGGAGAAGAGACCCAGTACTTC.

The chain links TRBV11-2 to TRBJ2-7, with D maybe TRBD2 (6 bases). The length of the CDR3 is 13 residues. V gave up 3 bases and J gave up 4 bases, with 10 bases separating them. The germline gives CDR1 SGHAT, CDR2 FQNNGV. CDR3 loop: CASSLTGVYEQYF. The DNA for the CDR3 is TGTGCCAGCAGCTTGACGGGGGTTTACGAGCAGTACTTC. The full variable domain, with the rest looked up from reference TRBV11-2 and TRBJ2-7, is EAGVAQSPRYKIIEKRQSVAFWCNPISGHATLYWYQQILGQGPKLLIQFQNNGVVDDSQLPKDRFSAERLKGVDSTLKIQPAKLEDSAVYLCASSLTGVYEQYFGPGTRLTVT.

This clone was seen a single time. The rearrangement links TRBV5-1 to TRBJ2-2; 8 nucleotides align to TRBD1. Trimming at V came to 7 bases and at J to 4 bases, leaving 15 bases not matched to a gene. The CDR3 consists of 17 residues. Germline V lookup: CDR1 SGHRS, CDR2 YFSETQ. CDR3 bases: TGCGCCAGCTACCCCCGCCCGGGACAGGTGCTCACCGGGGAGCTGTTTTTT. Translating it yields CASYPRPGQVLTGELFF.

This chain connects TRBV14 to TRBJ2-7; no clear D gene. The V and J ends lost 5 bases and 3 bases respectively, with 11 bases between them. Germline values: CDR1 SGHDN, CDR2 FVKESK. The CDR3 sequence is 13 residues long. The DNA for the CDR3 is TGTGCCAGCAGCAAAGGCTATTACTACGAGCAGTACTTC. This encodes CASSKGYYYEQYF.

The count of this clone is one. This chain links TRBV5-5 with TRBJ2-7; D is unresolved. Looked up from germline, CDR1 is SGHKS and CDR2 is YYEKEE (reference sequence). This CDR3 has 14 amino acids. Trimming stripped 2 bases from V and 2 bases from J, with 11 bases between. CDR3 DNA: TGTGCCAGCAGCTTCGGGTCATCCACCTACGAGCAGTACTTC. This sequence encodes CASSFGSSTYEQYF.

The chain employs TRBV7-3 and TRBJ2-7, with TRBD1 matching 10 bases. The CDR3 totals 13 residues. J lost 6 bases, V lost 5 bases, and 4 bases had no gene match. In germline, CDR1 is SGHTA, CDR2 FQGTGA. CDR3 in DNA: TGTGCCAGCAGCCAAAGGACAGGGGGCGAGCAGTACTTC. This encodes CASSQRTGGEQYF.

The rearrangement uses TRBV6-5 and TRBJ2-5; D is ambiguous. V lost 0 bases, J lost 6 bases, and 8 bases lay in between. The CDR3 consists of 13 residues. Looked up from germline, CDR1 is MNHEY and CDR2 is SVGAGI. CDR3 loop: CASSYSVEKTQYF. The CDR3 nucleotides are TGTGCCAGCAGTTACTCAGTCGAGAAGACCCAGTACTTC.

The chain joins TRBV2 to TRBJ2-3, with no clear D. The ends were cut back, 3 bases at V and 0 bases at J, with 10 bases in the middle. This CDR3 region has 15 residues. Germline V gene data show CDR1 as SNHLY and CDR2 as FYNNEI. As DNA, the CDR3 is TGTGCCAGCAGTGAGATATTCTCTAGCACAGATACGCAGTATTTT. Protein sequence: CASSEIFSSTDTQYF.

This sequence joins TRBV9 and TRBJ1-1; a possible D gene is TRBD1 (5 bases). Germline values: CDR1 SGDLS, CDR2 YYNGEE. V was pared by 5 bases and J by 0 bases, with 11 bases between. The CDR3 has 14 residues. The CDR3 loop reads CASRPTALNTEAFF. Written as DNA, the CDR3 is TGTGCCAGCAGACCGACAGCTCTGAACACTGAAGCTTTCTTT.